This record concerns one TCR beta chain sequence. This CDR3 spans 19 amino acids. The germline CDR1 and CDR2 sequences are LNHNV and YYDKDF (reference sequence). The V and J ends lost 3 bases and 0 bases respectively, with 18 bases between them. The data derive from a study of CD8 T cells in ankylosing spondylitis. TCRdb fed the 5' RACE reads into MiXCR, producing one record per CDR3 protein. The table lists some 39,000 distinct CDR3 sequences, approximately 9.9% of them singletons. The material sequenced was synovial fluid, either unsorted or a sorted T cell fraction (not recorded which). The chain combines TRBV15 with TRBJ2-6, with a possible D match to TRBD2 (5 bases). This clonotype was sampled from a male donor with ankylosing spondylitis. CDR3 nucleotide sequence: TGTGCCACCAGCAGGAGCACGTGGATAACTAGCTCTGGGGCCAACGTCCTGACTTTC. Amino acids: CATSRSTWITSSGANVLTF.